This T cell receptor (beta chain) was identified during a study of relationships among human T cell subsets. Whole-study findings and limits: V, D, J usage, CDR3 length and N-additions were similar across seven subsets. Regulatory and Th2 subsets had few clones over 100 reads, unlike CD8+ cytotoxic cells. Some CD4+CD8+ double-positive cells may remain after bead sorting.

Per germline, CDR1 SNHLY and CDR2 FYNNEI. There are 13 residues in the CDR3. Trimming took 2 bases from V and 8 from J, leaving 9 bases between them. This clonotype was counted once. Its antigen remains unidentified. The T cell receptor alpha and beta CDR3 regions were amplified from mRNA by semiquantitative ARM-PCR. ARM-PCR used tagged nested gene-specific primers, then communal superprimers for exponential amplification. MiXCR, applied by TCRdb to the multiplex PCR reads, yields one record per CDR3 protein. The sample has about 15,000 distinct CDR3 sequences; around two thirds are singletons. The V call is TRBV2, the J call TRBJ1-4; D call uncertain. The sequence was collected from a man aged 35 to 55 in good health. The sample consisted of total T cells sorted from blood. The CDR3 DNA follows: TGTGCCAGCAGTGAAAAAGCGGGGGAAAAACTGTTTTTT. It translates to CASSEKAGEKLFF.